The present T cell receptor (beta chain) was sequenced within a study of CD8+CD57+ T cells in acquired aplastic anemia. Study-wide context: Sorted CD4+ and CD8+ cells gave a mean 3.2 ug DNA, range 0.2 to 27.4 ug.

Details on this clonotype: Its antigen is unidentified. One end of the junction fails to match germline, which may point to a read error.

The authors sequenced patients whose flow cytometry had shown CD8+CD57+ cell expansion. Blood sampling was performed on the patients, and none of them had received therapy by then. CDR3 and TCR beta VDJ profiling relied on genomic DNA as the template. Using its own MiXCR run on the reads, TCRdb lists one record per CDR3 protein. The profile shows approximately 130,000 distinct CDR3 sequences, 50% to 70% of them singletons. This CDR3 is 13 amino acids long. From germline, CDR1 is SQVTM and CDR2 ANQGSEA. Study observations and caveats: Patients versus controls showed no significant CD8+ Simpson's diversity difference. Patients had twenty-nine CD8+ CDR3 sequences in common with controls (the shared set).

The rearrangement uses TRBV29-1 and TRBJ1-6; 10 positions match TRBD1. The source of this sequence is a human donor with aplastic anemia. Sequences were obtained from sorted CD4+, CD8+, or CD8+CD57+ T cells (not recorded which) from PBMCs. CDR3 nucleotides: TGCAGCGTTCGGACAGGGGGTAATTCGCCCCTCCACTTT. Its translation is CSVRTGGNSPLHF.